This passage covers 20 T cell receptor beta chains from one sample sequenced in a study of PD-L1 blockade in urothelial cancer. Repertoires were generated with immunoSEQ multiplex PCR, while TCRdb's copy carries only in-frame clones and drops some. The data show about 45,000 clones, about 83% seen once. The time point denotes: peripheral blood 6 weeks after treatment start. The source was PBMCs, collected around atezolizumab (anti-PD-L1) treatment. The source of these receptors is a man between 60 and 75 years old with urothelial cancer.

The rearrangement joins TRBV5-5 to TRBJ2-3; the D is unclear. The V and J ends lost 0 bases and 6 bases respectively, with 8 bases between them. There are 13 residues in the CDR3. The germline V gene encodes CDR1 SGHKS and CDR2 YYEKEE (reference sequence). The CDR3 sequence: CASSLAPSDTQYF. CDR3 nucleotides: TGTGCCAGCAGCTTGGCCCCTTCCGATACGCAGTATTTT.

The rearrangement uses TRBV2 and TRBJ2-1; the match to TRBD2 covers 15 bases. This CDR3 is 14 amino acids long. The J segment lost 6 bases and the V segment lost 11 bases, leaving 5 bases of the junction unmatched. In germline, CDR1 is SNHLY, CDR2 FYNNEI. The CDR3 DNA is TGTGCCGTCCGGACTAGCGGGGGGGCCAATGAGCAGTTCTTC. This translates into CAVRTSGGANEQFF.

The chain employs TRBV6-1 and TRBJ1-2; TRBD1 might be the D (6 bases). V was cut by 2 bases and J by 7 bases, with 17 bases left in between. The CDR3 has 15 amino acids. Germline assignment: CDR1 MNHNS and CDR2 SASEGT. The CDR3 nucleotides are TGTGCCAGCAGTGAACAGGGGTATCTATTCGGTGGCTACACCTTC. Protein sequence: CASSEQGYLFGGYTF.

The chain links TRBV7-2 to TRBJ2-3, with a weak D call TRBD1 (5 bases). The CDR3 is made up of 14 amino acids. Germline CDR1 SGHTA, CDR2 FQGNSA. V lost 5 bases, J lost 1 base, and 10 bases lay in between. The CDR3 DNA sequence: TGTGCCAGCAGCGGCAGGGTAGGCACAGATACGCAGTATTTT. Translated, it gives CASSGRVGTDTQYF.

This clone was found a few times. This rearrangement joins TRBV27 to TRBJ2-5; D gene unclear. Germline CDR1 reads MNHEY; CDR2 reads SMNVEV (reference sequence). This CDR3 is built from 13 residues. Trimming cost V 5 bases and J 1 base, with 8 bases left between them. CDR3 bases: TGTGCCAGCAGTCCCCTAGGCCAAGAGACCCAGTACTTC. It encodes CASSPLGQETQYF.

This clone has more than one count but fewer than ten. This chain connects TRBV14 to TRBJ2-3; TRBD2 agrees at 8 bases. The CDR3 length is 17 residues. Germline trimming cut 0 bases from V and 3 bases from J; bases unmatched to any gene: 8. Germline CDR1 SGHDN, CDR2 FVKESK. CDR3: CASSQDLGLEATDTQYF. Here the CDR3 DNA reads TGTGCCAGCAGCCAAGATCTGGGACTAGAAGCGACAGATACGCAGTATTTT.

The count of this clone is one. The V and J genes are TRBV7-2 and TRBJ2-7, with D perhaps TRBD1 (5 bases). CDR3 size: 14 residues. Germline V CDR1 and CDR2: SGHTA, FQGNSA. The V gene lost 0 bases and the J gene lost 0 bases, with 6 bases spanning the gap. CDR3 sequence reads: CASSLATDSYEQYF. CDR3 nucleotides: TGTGCCAGCAGCTTAGCGACAGACTCCTACGAGCAGTACTTC.

The chain employs TRBV10-2 and TRBJ1-4; TRBD1 matches 10 bases. The V and J ends lost 2 bases and 7 bases, in that order; junction bases with no gene match: 4. Germline lookup yields CDR1 WSHSY and CDR2 SAAADI. CDR3 length: 15 residues. The CDR3 nucleotides are TGCGCCAGCAGTGAGCTGGGACAGGGGAGTGAAAAACTGTTTTTT. Translation gives CASSELGQGSEKLFF.

V gene TRBV19 combines with J gene TRBJ2-6, with D hard to call. The V end lost 2 bases, the J end lost 1 base, and 9 bases lay between the germline ends. Per germline, CDR1 LNHDA and CDR2 SQIVND (reference sequence). This CDR3 is built from 16 residues. CDR3 loop: CASSIQAGSGANVLTF. The CDR3 nucleotides are TGTGCCAGTAGTATACAGGCAGGATCTGGGGCCAACGTCCTGACTTTC.

The chain has TRBV2 and TRBJ1-1, with 8 bases identical to TRBD1. Germline V lookup: CDR1 SNHLY, CDR2 FYNNEI. This CDR3 has 14 residues. V lost 8 bases, J lost 5 bases, and 10 bases stayed unmatched. The CDR3 DNA is TGTGCCAGCCATCGGACAGGGCGGGGTACTGAAGCTTTCTTT. Its translation is CASHRTGRGTEAFF.

The CDR3 DNA sequence: TGTGCCAGCAGCAAAGGGGAGGAAAACATTCAGTACTTC. Translated, it gives CASSKGEENIQYF. The rearrangement links TRBV21-1 to TRBJ2-4; TRBD2 is the table's D call and was not checked against the DNA. TRBV21-1 is labeled a pseudogene. This CDR3 region has 13 residues.

The rearrangement joins TRBV6-1 to TRBJ2-1; no definite D call. The CDR3 sequence is 14 residues long. Germline loops: CDR1 MNHNS, CDR2 SASEGT. V lost 1 base to trimming and J lost 7 bases, with 11 bases between them. CDR3 loop: CASSEVRHRNEQFF. CDR3 coding DNA: TGTGCCAGCAGTGAAGTGAGACACCGAAATGAGCAGTTCTTC.

The rearrangement uses TRBV19 and TRBJ2-5, with TRBD1 identical over 7 bases. This CDR3 has 15 amino acids. J lost 5 bases, V lost 4 bases, and 10 bases had no gene match. Germline V CDR1 and CDR2: LNHDA, SQIVND (reference sequence). CDR3 DNA: TGTGCCAGTAGTAGCCTGACAGGGCTAGGGGAGACCCAGTACTTC. It specifies CASSSLTGLGETQYF.

This clone was seen only once. The J gene is TRBJ2-1, the V gene TRBV5-8; D unclear. Germline V gene sequence: CDR1 SGHTS, CDR2 YDEGEE. This CDR3 spans 14 amino acids. V was trimmed by 0 bases and J by 8 bases, leaving 12 bases between them. CDR3 DNA sequence: TGTGCCAGCAGCTTGGGGTCGCCGGGTGATGAGCAGTTCTTC. Residues: CASSLGSPGDEQFF.

The chain joins TRBV2 to TRBJ2-2, with 7 bases matching TRBD1. With V trimmed by 8 bases and J by 1 base, 4 bases remained unmatched. Looked up from germline, CDR1 is SNHLY and CDR2 is FYNNEI. This CDR3 comprises 14 residues. CDR3 nucleotide sequence: TGTGCCAGCGACACAGGGGAGAACACCGGGGAGCTGTTTTTT. Amino acid sequence: CASDTGENTGELFF.

The chain has TRBV29-1 and TRBJ2-3; possible D gene TRBD1, 7 bases. The germline V gene has CDR1 SQVTM and CDR2 ANQGSEA. V dropped 4 bases and J dropped 4 bases, with 15 bases sitting between them. This CDR3 has 14 amino acids. CDR3 in amino acids: CSVVEGRGADTQYF. The CDR3 nucleotides read TGCAGCGTTGTTGAGGGCAGGGGGGCAGATACGCAGTATTTT.

This chain connects TRBV5-1 to TRBJ1-6; D is unresolved. The germline gives CDR1 SGHRS, CDR2 YFSETQ. Trimming took 1 base from V and 4 from J, leaving 12 bases between them. This CDR3 contains 16 residues. The DNA for the CDR3 is TGCGCCAGCAGCTTGTCAGCCGGGGAGTATAATTCACCCCTCCACTTT. It is translated as CASSLSAGEYNSPLHF.

The rearrangement joins TRBV5-1 to TRBJ2-1; the match to TRBD1 covers 10 bases. With V trimmed by 0 bases and J by 8 bases, 2 bases remained unmatched. Germline CDR1 is SGHRS and CDR2 is YFSETQ. This CDR3 has 14 residues. This CDR3 is CASSLEGQGDEQFF. CDR3 sequence (DNA): TGCGCCAGCAGCTTGGAAGGACAGGGGGATGAGCAGTTCTTC.

This clone was found a few times. The CDR3, as DNA: TGTGCCAGCAGTGGAAGACAGGGCCTTAACGAGCAGTACTTC. It translates to CASSGRQGLNEQYF. This chain joins TRBV2 and TRBJ2-7; TRBD1 matches at 7 bases. The CDR3 spans 14 residues. Germline V gene data show CDR1 as SNHLY and CDR2 as FYNNEI. The J segment lost 5 bases and the V segment lost 4 bases, leaving 8 bases of the junction unmatched.

The chain uses TRBV7-9 and TRBJ2-6; D not resolved. There are 14 residues in the CDR3. CDR1 and CDR2 (germline): SEHNR, FQNEAQ (reference sequence). The V gene lost 5 bases and the J gene lost 1 base, with 6 bases spanning the gap. CDR3 protein: CASSPPSGANVLTF. The CDR3 DNA reads TGTGCCAGCAGCCCCCCTTCTGGGGCCAACGTCCTGACTTTC. Using reference TRBV7-9 and TRBJ2-6 for the parts outside the CDR3, the full variable domain is DTGVSQNPRHKITKRGQNVTFRCDPISEHNRLYWYRQTLGQGPEFLTYFQNEAQLEKSRLLSDRFSAERPKGSFSTLEIQRTEQGDSAMYLCASSPPSGANVLTFGAGSRLTVL.